This T cell receptor beta chain was captured by sequencing in a study of CD8+ T cells in alopecia areata. Study context: Treated patients received severity scores based on the percentage of scalp area affected. Study-level results: Sequence data from scalp samples additionally include resident alphabeta T cells of normal skin. In scalp and blood during tofacitinib, many expanded lesional clones persisted.

This clone was observed a handful of times. Its antigen is currently unknown. Extracted from the samples, RNA was reverse transcribed into cDNA to serve as the sequencing template. Profiling relied on immunoSEQ multiplex PCR, and the TCRdb table lists in-frame clones only, not all of them. The table has some 200,000 clones, approximately 40% seen once. Treatment here: oral pan-JAK inhibitor, 5-10 mg twice daily. Specimens obtained from alopecia areata patients comprised lesional scalp punch biopsies and peripheral blood. Unmatched junction bases numbered 7, after V lost 6 bases and J lost 7 bases. This CDR3 spans 13 amino acids. The germline V gene has CDR1 SQVTM and CDR2 ANQGSEA.

The sample here was CD4+ T cells sorted from blood, taken around week 36, from a patient treated with tofacitinib. The receptor's source is a human donor with alopecia areata. The rearrangement uses TRBV29-1 and TRBJ1-5; 9 bases agree with TRBD1. CDR3 DNA sequence: TGCAGCGTCAGACAGGGGGTAGGACAGCCCCAGCATTTT. It codes for CSVRQGVGQPQHF. The full variable domain, in which reference TRBV29-1 and TRBJ1-5 provide the parts outside the CDR3, is SAVISQKPSRDICQRGTSLTIQCQVDSQVTMMFWYRQQPGQSLTLIATANQGSEATYESGFVIDKFPISRPNLTFSTLTVSNMSPEDSSIYLCSVRQGVGQPQHFGDGTRLSIL.